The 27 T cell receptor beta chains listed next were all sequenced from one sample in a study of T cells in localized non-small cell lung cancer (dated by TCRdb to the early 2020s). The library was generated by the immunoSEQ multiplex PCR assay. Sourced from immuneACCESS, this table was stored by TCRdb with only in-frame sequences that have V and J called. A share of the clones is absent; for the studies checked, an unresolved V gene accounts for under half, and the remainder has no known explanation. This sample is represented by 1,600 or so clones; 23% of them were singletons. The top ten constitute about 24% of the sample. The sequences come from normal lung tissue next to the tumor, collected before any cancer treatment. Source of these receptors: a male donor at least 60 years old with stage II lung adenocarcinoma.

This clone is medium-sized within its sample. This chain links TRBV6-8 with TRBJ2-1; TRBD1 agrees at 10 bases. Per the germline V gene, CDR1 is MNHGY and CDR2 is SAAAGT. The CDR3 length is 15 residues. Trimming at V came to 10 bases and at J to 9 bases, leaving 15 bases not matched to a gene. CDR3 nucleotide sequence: TGTGCCATCAAGGGTTTAGGGACAGGGGAAGGTGAGCAGTTCTTC. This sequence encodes CAIKGLGTGEGEQFF.

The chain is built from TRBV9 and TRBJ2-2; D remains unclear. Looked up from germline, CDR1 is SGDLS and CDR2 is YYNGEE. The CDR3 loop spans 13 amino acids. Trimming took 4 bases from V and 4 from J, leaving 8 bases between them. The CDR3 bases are TGTGCCAGCAGCCCCGTTGTCACCGGGGAGCTGTTTTTT. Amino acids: CASSPVVTGELFF.

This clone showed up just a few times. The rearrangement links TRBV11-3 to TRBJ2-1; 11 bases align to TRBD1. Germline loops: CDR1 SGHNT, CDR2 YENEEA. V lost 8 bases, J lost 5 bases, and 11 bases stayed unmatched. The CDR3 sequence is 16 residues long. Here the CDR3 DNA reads TGTGCCAGCGGCCTGGCACCGGGACAGGGGGACAATGAGCAGTTCTTC. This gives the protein CASGLAPGQGDNEQFF.

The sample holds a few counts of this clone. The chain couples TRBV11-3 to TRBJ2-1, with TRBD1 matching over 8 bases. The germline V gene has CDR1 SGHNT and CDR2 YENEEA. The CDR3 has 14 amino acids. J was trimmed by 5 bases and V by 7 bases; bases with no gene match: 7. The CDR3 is CASTRDRRDNEQFF. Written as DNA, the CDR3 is TGTGCCAGCACCCGGGACAGGCGCGACAATGAGCAGTTCTTC. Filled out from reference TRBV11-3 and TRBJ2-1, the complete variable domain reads EAGVVQSPRYKIIEKKQPVAFWCNPISGHNTLYWYLQNLGQGPELLIRYENEEAVDDSQLPKDRFSAERLKGVDSTLKIQPAELGDSAVYLCASTRDRRDNEQFFGPGTRLTVL.

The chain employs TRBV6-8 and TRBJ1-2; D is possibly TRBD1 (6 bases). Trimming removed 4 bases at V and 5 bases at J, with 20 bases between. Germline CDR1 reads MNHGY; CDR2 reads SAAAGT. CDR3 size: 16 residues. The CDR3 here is CASSSPRRGGKYGYTF. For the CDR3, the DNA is TGTGCCAGCAGTTCTCCACGCAGGGGCGGGAAGTATGGCTACACCTTC.

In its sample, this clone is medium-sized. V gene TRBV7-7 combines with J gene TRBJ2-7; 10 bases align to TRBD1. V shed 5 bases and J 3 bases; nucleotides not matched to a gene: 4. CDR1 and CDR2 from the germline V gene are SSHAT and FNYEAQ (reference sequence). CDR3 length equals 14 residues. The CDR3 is CASSVGTGDYEQYF. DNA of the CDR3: TGTGCCAGCAGCGTCGGGACAGGGGACTACGAGCAGTACTTC.

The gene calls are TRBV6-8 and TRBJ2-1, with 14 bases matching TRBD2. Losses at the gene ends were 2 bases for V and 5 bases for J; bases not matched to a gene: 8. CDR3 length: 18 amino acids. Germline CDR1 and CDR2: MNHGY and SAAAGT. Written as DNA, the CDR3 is TGTGCCAGCAGTTACGCGGGTGGACTAGCGGGAGGAAACAATGAGCAGTTCTTC. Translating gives CASSYAGGLAGGNNEQFF.

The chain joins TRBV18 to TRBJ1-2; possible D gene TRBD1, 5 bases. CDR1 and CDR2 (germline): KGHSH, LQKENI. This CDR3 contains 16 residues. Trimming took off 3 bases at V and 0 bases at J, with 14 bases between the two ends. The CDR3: CASSPGQTNTNYGYTF. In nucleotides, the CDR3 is TGTGCCAGCTCACCGGGGCAGACTAACACTAACTATGGCTACACCTTC.

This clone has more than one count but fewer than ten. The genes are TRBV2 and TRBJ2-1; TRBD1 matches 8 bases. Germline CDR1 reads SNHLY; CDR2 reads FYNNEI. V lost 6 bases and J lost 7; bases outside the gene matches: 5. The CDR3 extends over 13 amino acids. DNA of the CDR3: TGTGCCAGCAGAGGACAGGGATGGAATGAGCAGTTCTTC. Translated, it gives CASRGQGWNEQFF.

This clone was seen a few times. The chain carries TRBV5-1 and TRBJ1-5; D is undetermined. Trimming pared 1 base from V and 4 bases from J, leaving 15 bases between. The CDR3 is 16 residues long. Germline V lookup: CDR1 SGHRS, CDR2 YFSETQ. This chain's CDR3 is CASSLRPGEFNQPQHF. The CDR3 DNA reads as TGCGCCAGCAGCTTGAGGCCCGGGGAGTTTAATCAGCCCCAGCATTTT.

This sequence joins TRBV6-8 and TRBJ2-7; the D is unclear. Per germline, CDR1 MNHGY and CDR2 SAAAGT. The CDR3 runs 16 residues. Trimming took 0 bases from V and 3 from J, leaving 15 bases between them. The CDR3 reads CASSYSAADMDYEQYF. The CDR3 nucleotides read TGTGCCAGCAGTTACTCGGCAGCCGATATGGACTACGAGCAGTACTTC.

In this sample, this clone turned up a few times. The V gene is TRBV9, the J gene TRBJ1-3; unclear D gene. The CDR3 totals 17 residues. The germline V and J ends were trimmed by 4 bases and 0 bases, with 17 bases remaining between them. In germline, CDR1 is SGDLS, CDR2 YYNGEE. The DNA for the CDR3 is TGTGCCAGCAGCCCCCAAACAGTGATCGACTCTGGAAACACCATATATTTT. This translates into CASSPQTVIDSGNTIYF.

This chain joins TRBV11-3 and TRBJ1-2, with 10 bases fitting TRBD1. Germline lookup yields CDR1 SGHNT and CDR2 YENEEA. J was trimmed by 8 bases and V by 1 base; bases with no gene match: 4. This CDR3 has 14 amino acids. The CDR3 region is CASSLGQGARGYTF. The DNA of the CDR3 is TGTGCCAGCAGCTTAGGACAGGGGGCGAGGGGCTACACCTTC.

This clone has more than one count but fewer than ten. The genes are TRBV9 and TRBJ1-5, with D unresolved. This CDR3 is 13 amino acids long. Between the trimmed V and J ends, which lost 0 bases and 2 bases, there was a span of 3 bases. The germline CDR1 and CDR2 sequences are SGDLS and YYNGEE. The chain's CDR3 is CASSVVCNQPQHF. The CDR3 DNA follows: TGTGCCAGCAGCGTAGTGTGCAATCAGCCCCAGCATTTT.

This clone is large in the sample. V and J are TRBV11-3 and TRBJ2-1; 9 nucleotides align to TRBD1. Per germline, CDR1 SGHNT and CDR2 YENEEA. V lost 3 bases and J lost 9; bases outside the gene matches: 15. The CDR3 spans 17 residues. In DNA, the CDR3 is TGTGCCAGCAGCTTGATTACAGGGGGCCTTCTAGGGGCTGAGCAGTTCTTC. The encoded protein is CASSLITGGLLGAEQFF.

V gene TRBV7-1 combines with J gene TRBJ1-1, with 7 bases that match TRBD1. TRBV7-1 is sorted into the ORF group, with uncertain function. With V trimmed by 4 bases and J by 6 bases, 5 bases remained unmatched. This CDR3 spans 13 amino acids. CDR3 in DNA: TGTGCCAGCAGCTTAGCCCAGGGGGCTGAAGCTTTCTTT. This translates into CASSLAQGAEAFF.

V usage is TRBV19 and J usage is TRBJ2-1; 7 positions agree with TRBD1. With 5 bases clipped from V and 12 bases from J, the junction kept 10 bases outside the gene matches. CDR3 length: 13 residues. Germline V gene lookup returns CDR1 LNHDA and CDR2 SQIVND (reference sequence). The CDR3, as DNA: TGTGCCAGTAGTGACCCGGACAGGCTGGTGCAGTTCTTC. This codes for CASSDPDRLVQFF.

CDR3: CASSYRDSTDTQYF. The CDR3 DNA sequence: TGTGCCAGCAGTTACCGGGACAGCACAGATACGCAGTATTTT. The gene calls are TRBV6-8 and TRBJ2-3; possibly TRBD1 or TRBD2 for D (5 bases each). The CDR3 spans 14 residues. Trimming removed 2 bases from V and 0 bases from J, with 6 bases in between. Germline V gives CDR1 MNHGY, CDR2 SAAAGT.

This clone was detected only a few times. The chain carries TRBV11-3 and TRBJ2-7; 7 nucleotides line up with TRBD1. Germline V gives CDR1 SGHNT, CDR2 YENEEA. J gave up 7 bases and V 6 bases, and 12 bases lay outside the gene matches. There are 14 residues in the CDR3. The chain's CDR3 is CASSSTGSMGEQYF. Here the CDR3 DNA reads TGTGCCAGCAGTTCGACAGGGAGTATGGGGGAGCAGTACTTC.

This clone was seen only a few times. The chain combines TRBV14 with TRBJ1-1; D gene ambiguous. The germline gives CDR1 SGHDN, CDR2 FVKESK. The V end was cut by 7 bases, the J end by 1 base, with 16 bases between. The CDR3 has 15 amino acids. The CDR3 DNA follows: TGTGCCAGCAACCTTGGAGGGAGTAAGAACACTGAAGCTTTCTTT. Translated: CASNLGGSKNTEAFF.

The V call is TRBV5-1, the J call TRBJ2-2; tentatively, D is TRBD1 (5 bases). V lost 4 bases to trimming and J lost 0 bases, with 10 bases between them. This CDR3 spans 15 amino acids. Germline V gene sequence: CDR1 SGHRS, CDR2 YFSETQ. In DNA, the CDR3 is TGCGCCAGCAGCCCTTGGGGCACGAACACCGGGGAGCTGTTTTTT. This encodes CASSPWGTNTGELFF.

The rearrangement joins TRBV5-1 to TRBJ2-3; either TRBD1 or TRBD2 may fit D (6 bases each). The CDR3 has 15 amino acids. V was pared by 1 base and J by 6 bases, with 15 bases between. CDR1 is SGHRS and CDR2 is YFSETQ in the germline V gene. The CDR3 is CASSLTGRDGDTQYF. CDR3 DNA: TGCGCCAGCAGCTTGACAGGGCGGGACGGGGATACGCAGTATTTT.

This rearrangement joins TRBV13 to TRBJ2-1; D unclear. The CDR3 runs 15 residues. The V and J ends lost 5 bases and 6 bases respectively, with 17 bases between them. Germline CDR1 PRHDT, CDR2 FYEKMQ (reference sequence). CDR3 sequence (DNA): TGTGCCAGCAGCCCTCGTGACAACCCTTCCAATGAGCAGTTCTTC. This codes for CASSPRDNPSNEQFF.

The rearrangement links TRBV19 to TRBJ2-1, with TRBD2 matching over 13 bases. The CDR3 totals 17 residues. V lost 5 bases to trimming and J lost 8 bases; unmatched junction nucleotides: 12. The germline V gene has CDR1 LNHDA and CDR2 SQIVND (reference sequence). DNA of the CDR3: TGTGCCAGTAGTTCTCATTTGGGACTAGCGGGAAGCTATGAGCAGTTCTTC. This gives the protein CASSSHLGLAGSYEQFF. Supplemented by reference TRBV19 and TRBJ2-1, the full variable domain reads DGGITQSPKYLFRKEGQNVTLSCEQNLNHDAMYWYRQDPGQGLRLIYYSQIVNDFQKGDIAEGYSVSREKKESFPLTVTSAQKNPTAFYLCASSSHLGLAGSYEQFFGPGTRLTVL.

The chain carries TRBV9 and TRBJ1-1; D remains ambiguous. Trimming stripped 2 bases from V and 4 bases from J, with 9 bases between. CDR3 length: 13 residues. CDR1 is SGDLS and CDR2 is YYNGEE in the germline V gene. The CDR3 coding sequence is TGTGCCAGCAGCGTTTCGGCGCGCACTGAAGCTTTCTTT. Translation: CASSVSARTEAFF.

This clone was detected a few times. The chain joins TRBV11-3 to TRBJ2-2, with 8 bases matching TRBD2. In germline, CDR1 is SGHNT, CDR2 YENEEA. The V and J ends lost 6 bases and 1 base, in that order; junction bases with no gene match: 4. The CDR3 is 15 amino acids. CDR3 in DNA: TGTGCCAGCAGAAGCGCGGGGGGGAACACCGGGGAGCTGTTTTTT. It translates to CASRSAGGNTGELFF.

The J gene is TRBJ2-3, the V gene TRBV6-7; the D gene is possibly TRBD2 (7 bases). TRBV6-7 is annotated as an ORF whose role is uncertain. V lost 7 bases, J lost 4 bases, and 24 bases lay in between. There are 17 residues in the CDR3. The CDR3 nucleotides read TGTGCCAGCAATACCTACGGGGGCGGCGGGAGATCAGATACGCAGTATTTT. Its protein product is CASNTYGGGGRSDTQYF.